The 2 T cell receptor beta chains below all came from one sample that was sequenced in a study of T cell changes during pregnancy in multiple sclerosis. Assay: immunoSEQ multiplex PCR; the TCRdb copy retains only in-frame clones and omits some. The sample consists of about 58,000 clones, 91% of them appearing once. The material sequenced was CD4+ T cells from peripheral blood mononuclear cells, taken after pregnancy. These TCRs come from a female donor in good health, enrolled as a control in a pregnancy study.

J is TRBJ1-2 and V is TRBV4-2; TRBD1 agrees at 8 bases. CDR3 length: 13 amino acids. V gave up 3 bases and J gave up 3 bases; unmatched junction bases: 0. CDR1 is LGHNA and CDR2 is YNFKEQ in the germline V gene. The DNA of the CDR3 is TGTGCCAGCAGCCAGGGACAGGACTATGGCTACACCTTC. Amino acid sequence: CASSQGQDYGYTF.

The V gene is TRBV9, the J gene TRBJ1-2; D remains ambiguous. Between the trimmed V and J ends, which lost 0 bases and 0 bases, there was a span of 6 bases. The germline V gene encodes CDR1 SGDLS and CDR2 YYNGEE. CDR3 length: 14 residues. The CDR3 DNA reads TGTGCCAGCAGCGTAGGGCCAGCTAACTATGGCTACACCTTC. This gives the protein CASSVGPANYGYTF.